The T cell receptor (beta chain) described here comes from a study of blood T cell repertoires in COVID-19. Turning to the study itself: Some COVID-19 samples were acute and others convalescent; all came from the United States, Italy and Spain. Sources were T cells, B-cell-depleted T cells, or PBMCs; the material itself was cDNA or gDNA.

There are 16 residues in the CDR3. Germline V gene lookup returns CDR1 SNHLY and CDR2 FYNNEI. With 6 bases removed from V and 2 bases from J, the gap between germline ends came to 16 bases. Study processing details: It was from reference gene primer amplification that nucleated cell counts were estimated. The table came from immunoSEQ multiplex PCR; TCRdb's copy has only in-frame clones and leaves some out. The DNA gave D and trimming, while V, J and clone size come from that table. This table has tens of thousands of clones, about four fifths appearing once. The study recruited people aged about 18 to 95 years across approximately 24 US areas.

Material for sequencing was PBMCs or T cells enriched from blood (not recorded which). The TCR originated in a middle-aged woman with acute COVID-19. The chain uses TRBV2 and TRBJ2-2; maybe TRBD1 (6 bases). The CDR3 protein is CASSLLPGQNTGELFF. In nucleotides, the CDR3 is TGTGCCAGCAGCCTTTTACCGGGACAAAACACCGGGGAGCTGTTTTTT.